One and the same sample provided the 32 T cell receptor beta chains below, sequenced in a study of blood T cell repertoires in COVID-19. Profiling relied on immunoSEQ multiplex PCR, and the TCRdb table lists in-frame clones only, not all of them. This table holds 150,000 to 200,000 clones, roughly 85% found once. The specimen was peripheral blood. All receptors come from a man in his 60s with acute or convalescent COVID-19.

This sequence joins TRBV19 and TRBJ1-1; 10 bases are shared with TRBD1. The CDR3 runs to 13 residues. V shed 4 bases and J 8 bases; nucleotides not matched to a gene: 4. Looked up from germline, CDR1 is LNHDA and CDR2 is SQIVND (reference sequence). The CDR3 here is CASSTRTGGEAFF. The DNA for the CDR3 is TGTGCCAGTAGTACCCGGACAGGGGGAGAAGCTTTCTTT.

V and J are TRBV29-1 and TRBJ2-5; 8 bases map to TRBD1. This CDR3 has 13 amino acids. The V segment lost 5 bases and the J segment 0 bases; nucleotides outside the gene matches: 2. Germline V gene lookup returns CDR1 SQVTM and CDR2 ANQGSEA. The CDR3 loop is CSVLGQDQETQYF. DNA for the CDR3: TGCAGCGTTTTGGGACAGGACCAAGAGACCCAGTACTTC. Based on the CDR3 plus reference TRBV29-1 and TRBJ2-5, the full variable domain is SAVISQKPSRDICQRGTSLTIQCQVDSQVTMMFWYRQQPGQSLTLIATANQGSEATYESGFVIDKFPISRPNLTFSTLTVSNMSPEDSSIYLCSVLGQDQETQYFGPGTRLLVL.

The genes are TRBV21-1 and TRBJ1-5. TRBV21-1 is assigned pseudogene status. CDR3 length: 20 residues. CDR3 region: CASSKALSGRERDSNQPQHF. Written as DNA, the CDR3 is TGTGCCAGCAGCAAAGCGCTATCGGGGAGGGAACGGGATAGCAATCAGCCCCAGCATTTT.

This chain links TRBV6-1 with TRBJ2-7; the D gene is possibly TRBD2 (5 bases). CDR3 length: 15 amino acids. The germline V gene encodes CDR1 MNHNS and CDR2 SASEGT. The germline V and J ends were trimmed by 1 base and 3 bases, with 13 bases remaining between them. CDR3 region: CASSEGTLGNYEQYF. CDR3 nucleotides: TGTGCCAGCAGTGAAGGGACTTTAGGGAACTACGAGCAGTACTTC.

The CDR3 DNA reads as TGTGCCAGCAGTTCGTCAGGGTTCCCAAACACTGAAGCTTTCTTT. Amino acid sequence: CASSSSGFPNTEAFF. The chain carries TRBV27 and TRBJ1-1; D might be TRBD1 (5 bases). The CDR3 length is 15 residues. Trimming removed 4 bases at V and 2 bases at J, with 14 bases between. Per germline, CDR1 MNHEY and CDR2 SMNVEV (reference sequence).

The J gene is TRBJ2-3, the V gene TRBV9; 10 nucleotides agree with TRBD2. This CDR3 contains 17 residues. Per the germline V gene, CDR1 is SGDLS and CDR2 is YYNGEE. Germline trimming cut 0 bases from V and 8 bases from J; bases unmatched to any gene: 12. The CDR3 coding sequence is TGTGCCAGCAGCGTAGTTCCTAGCGGGGGTAAGATTGGTACGCAGTATTTT. It yields the protein CASSVVPSGGKIGTQYF. Full variable domain (remainder filled in from reference TRBV9 and TRBJ2-3): DSGVTQTPKHLITATGQRVTLRCSPRSGDLSVYWYQQSLDQGLQFLIQYYNGEERAKGNILERFSAQQFPDLHSELNLSSLELGDSALYFCASSVVPSGGKIGTQYFGPGTRLTVL.

V is TRBV6-2 or TRBV6-3 and J is TRBJ2-1, with 14 bases lining up with TRBD2. CDR3 length: 14 amino acids. CDR1 and CDR2 from the germline V gene are MNHEY and SVGEGT. V was clipped by 6 bases and J by 9 bases; unmatched bases: 4. The CDR3 sequence is CASSQTSGGVEQFF. The DNA for the CDR3 is TGTGCCAGCAGCCAGACTAGCGGGGGGGTTGAGCAGTTCTTC.

The V gene is TRBV7-8, the J gene TRBJ2-7; 13 bases agree with TRBD2. Germline V gives CDR1 SGHVS, CDR2 FQNEAQ. V was pared by 5 bases and J by 3 bases, with 1 base of the junction left unmatched. The CDR3 loop spans 14 amino acids. CDR3: CASSRTSGSYEQYF. As DNA, the CDR3 is TGTGCCAGCAGCCGGACTAGCGGGAGCTACGAGCAGTACTTC.

This chain's CDR3 is CASSFPVGQSPNYGYTF. DNA for the CDR3: TGTGCCAGCAGTTTCCCGGTGGGACAGAGCCCTAACTATGGCTACACCTTC. The chain recombines TRBV28 with TRBJ1-2, with TRBD1 identical over 7 bases. The CDR3 is 17 residues long. Germline CDR1 and CDR2: MDHEN and SYDVKM. The ends lost 3 bases at V and 0 bases at J; junction bases unmatched: 10.

V gene TRBV10-1 combines with J gene TRBJ1-5; 10 nucleotides line up with TRBD1. CDR1 and CDR2 from the germline V gene are WNHNN and SYGVQD (reference sequence). The CDR3 is made up of 14 amino acids. The J segment lost 5 bases and the V segment lost 4 bases, leaving 2 bases of the junction unmatched. The CDR3 sequence is CASSAGTGDQPQHF. CDR3 in DNA: TGCGCCAGCAGTGCCGGGACAGGGGATCAGCCCCAGCATTTT.

The count of this clone is one. This sequence joins TRBV20-1 and TRBJ2-1, with D unclear. Germline CDR1 reads DFQATT; CDR2 reads SNEGSKA (reference sequence). This CDR3 comprises 14 residues. Trimming stripped 3 bases from V and 5 bases from J, with 14 bases between. The CDR3 nucleotides read TGCAGTGCTAGTCGCGGTTCCCTCGACAATGAGCAGTTCTTC. It translates to CSASRGSLDNEQFF.

The V and J genes are TRBV5-5 and TRBJ1-2, with D maybe TRBD1 (6 bases). Germline loops: CDR1 SGHKS, CDR2 YYEKEE (reference sequence). CDR3 length: 13 amino acids. Trimming cost V 4 bases and J 2 bases, with 9 bases left between them. The CDR3: CASSPRGNYGYTF. The CDR3 bases are TGTGCCAGCAGCCCAAGGGGGAACTATGGCTACACCTTC.

This chain uses TRBV4-2 with TRBJ2-1, with 9 bases matching TRBD2. Trimming at V came to 1 base and at J to 7 bases, leaving 8 bases not matched to a gene. Germline V CDR1 and CDR2: LGHNA, YNFKEQ. CDR3 size: 16 residues. CDR3 sequence reads: CASSQGSGGGGNEQFF. CDR3 coding DNA: TGTGCCAGCAGCCAAGGCAGTGGCGGGGGGGGGAATGAGCAGTTCTTC.

The chain joins TRBV11-1 to TRBJ2-5, with a weak D call TRBD1 (5 bases). The V and J ends lost 6 bases and 5 bases respectively, with 13 bases between them. The germline V gene has CDR1 SGHAT and CDR2 FQDESV (reference sequence). CDR3 length: 13 amino acids. The CDR3 protein is CASRPQGWETQYF. CDR3 sequence (DNA): TGTGCCAGCAGACCGCAGGGCTGGGAGACCCAGTACTTC.

This chain joins TRBV7-2 and TRBJ2-2, with no clear D. The germline V gene has CDR1 SGHTA and CDR2 FQGNSA. This CDR3 has 12 amino acids. V dropped 3 bases and J dropped 5 bases, with 4 bases sitting between them. DNA of the CDR3: TGTGCCAGCAGCTTCGGTACCGGGGAGCTGTTTTTT. Its protein is CASSFGTGELFF. Together with reference TRBV7-2 and TRBJ2-2, the CDR3 gives the full variable domain: GAGVSQSPSNKVTEKGKDVELRCDPISGHTALYWYRQSLGQGLEFLIYFQGNSAPDKSGLPSDRFSAERTGGSVSTLTIQRTQQEDSAVYLCASSFGTGELFFGEGSRLTVL.

The V and J genes are TRBV2 and TRBJ2-5; tentative D call: TRBD1 (6 bases). The CDR3 runs to 14 residues. CDR1 and CDR2 from the germline V gene are SNHLY and FYNNEI. V lost 7 bases, J lost 2 bases, and 14 bases lay in between. The CDR3 DNA is TGTGCCAGCAATTTCAGGGGTCGGCAAGAGACCCAGTACTTC. It is translated as CASNFRGRQETQYF.

The chain recombines TRBV2 with TRBJ2-3; 10 bases match TRBD2. The CDR3 length is 15 residues. Germline lookup yields CDR1 SNHLY and CDR2 FYNNEI. The V segment lost 7 bases and the J segment 5 bases; nucleotides outside the gene matches: 9. The CDR3 sequence: CASTPSGSRGDTQYF. CDR3 coding DNA: TGTGCCAGCACTCCTAGCGGGAGTCGCGGAGATACGCAGTATTTT.

CDR3 DNA: TGCAGCGCGGGGACAGGTATGAACACTGAAGCTTTCTTT. This encodes CSAGTGMNTEAFF. The rearrangement links TRBV29-1 to TRBJ1-1, with 8 bases aligning to TRBD1. Per the germline V gene, CDR1 is SQVTM and CDR2 is ANQGSEA. This CDR3 region has 13 residues. Trimming at V came to 7 bases and at J to 0 bases, leaving 4 bases not matched to a gene. Drawing the rest from reference TRBV29-1 and TRBJ1-1, the complete variable domain is SAVISQKPSRDICQRGTSLTIQCQVDSQVTMMFWYRQQPGQSLTLIATANQGSEATYESGFVIDKFPISRPNLTFSTLTVSNMSPEDSSIYLCSAGTGMNTEAFFGQGTRLTVV.

The chain recombines TRBV5-1 with TRBJ1-4, with TRBD1 as a possible D gene (6 bases). Per germline, CDR1 SGHRS and CDR2 YFSETQ. The V end lost 1 base, the J end lost 3 bases, and 10 bases lay between the germline ends. The CDR3 runs 15 residues. The CDR3 sequence: CASSLQGLSNEKLFF. The CDR3 DNA reads as TGCGCCAGCAGCTTGCAGGGGCTGTCTAATGAAAAACTGTTTTTT.

V and J are TRBV30 and TRBJ2-3, with a weak D call TRBD1 (6 bases). Trimming stripped 3 bases from V and 1 base from J, with 17 bases between. Germline V gene sequence: CDR1 GTSNPN, CDR2 SVGIG (reference sequence). The CDR3 extends over 16 amino acids. This chain's CDR3 is CAWRDPRGWGTDTQYF. CDR3 in DNA: TGTGCCTGGAGAGACCCCAGGGGATGGGGCACAGATACGCAGTATTTT. Filled out from reference TRBV30 and TRBJ2-3, the complete variable domain reads SQTIHQWPATLVQPVGSPLSLECTVEGTSNPNLYWYRQAAGRGLQLLFYSVGIGQISSEVPQNLSASRPQDRQFILSSKKLLLSDSGFYLCAWRDPRGWGTDTQYFGPGTRLTVL.

This chain links TRBV30 with TRBJ2-7; possibly TRBD2 for D (6 bases). The V gene's germline CDR1 is GTSNPN and CDR2 SVGIG (reference sequence). Trimming took 0 bases from V and 3 from J, leaving 18 bases between them. This CDR3 contains 16 residues. Here the CDR3 DNA reads TGTGCCTGGAGTGTAGGCGCGCGGGGCGGGCGCTACGAGCAGTACTTC. Protein sequence: CAWSVGARGGRYEQYF.

V gene TRBV12-3 or TRBV12-4 combines with J gene TRBJ1-1; D is possibly TRBD1 (5 bases). The CDR3 sequence is 12 residues long. V lost 8 bases, J lost 5 bases, and 12 bases lay in between. CDR3 nucleotides: TGTGCCAGCCAGGGTGGGTGGACTGAAGCTTTCTTT. It encodes CASQGGWTEAFF.

V is TRBV18 and J is TRBJ1-4, with D tentatively TRBD1 (6 bases). The CDR3 sequence is 17 residues long. V gave up 4 bases and J gave up 6 bases, with 21 bases separating them. Germline CDR1 and CDR2: KGHSH and LQKENI. DNA of the CDR3: TGTGCCAGCTCACGGTTCTCGCGGGGGGCGGAGGATGAAAAACTGTTTTTT. Protein: CASSRFSRGAEDEKLFF. Drawing the rest from reference TRBV18 and TRBJ1-4, the complete variable domain is NAGVMQNPRHLVRRRGQEARLRCSPMKGHSHVYWYRQLPEEGLKFMVYLQKENIIDESGMPKERFSAEFPKEGPSILRIQQVVRGDSAAYFCASSRFSRGAEDEKLFFGSGTQLSVL.

The chain joins TRBV6-5 to TRBJ2-7; D gene ambiguous. CDR1 is MNHEY, CDR2 SVGAGI, per germline. V was cut by 8 bases and J by 0 bases, with 14 bases left in between. The length of the CDR3 is 14 residues. CDR3 nucleotide sequence: TGTGCCAGCGCGAGAGGTTTGAGCTCCTACGAGCAGTACTTC. Translated: CASARGLSSYEQYF.

CDR3 protein: CASSPTSGSSYNEQFF. In nucleotides, the CDR3 is TGCGCCAGCAGCCCTACTAGCGGGAGCTCCTACAATGAGCAGTTCTTC. The chain uses TRBV4-1 and TRBJ2-1, with 11 bases fitting TRBD2. Germline trimming cut 4 bases from V and 0 bases from J; bases unmatched to any gene: 2. Looked up from germline, CDR1 is MGHRA and CDR2 is YSYEKL. The CDR3 runs to 16 residues.

V usage is TRBV7-2 and J usage is TRBJ1-6; no firm D call. The germline V gene encodes CDR1 SGHTA and CDR2 FQGNSA. The CDR3 length is 15 residues. The germline V and J ends were trimmed by 3 bases and 6 bases, with 12 bases remaining between them. Here the CDR3 reads CASSFWTASNSPLHF. CDR3 in DNA: TGTGCCAGCAGCTTTTGGACTGCCTCTAATTCACCCCTCCACTTT.

The chain joins TRBV9 to TRBJ1-3; 9 nucleotides line up with TRBD1. Trimming cost V 4 bases and J 0 bases; bases outside gene matches: 5. CDR3 size: 16 residues. Germline CDR1 and CDR2: SGDLS and YYNGEE. The CDR3 protein is CASSPGQGRSGNTIYF. The DNA of the CDR3 is TGTGCCAGCAGCCCGGGACAGGGCCGCTCTGGAAACACCATATATTTT.

The chain joins TRBV9 to TRBJ2-2; 11 nucleotides line up with TRBD2. CDR3 length: 16 residues. CDR1 and CDR2 (germline): SGDLS, YYNGEE. V dropped 3 bases and J dropped 4; count of bases not matched to a gene: 5. For the CDR3, the DNA is TGTGCCAGCAGCGCCCGCGGGACTAGCGGCACCGGGGAGCTGTTTTTT. Translated, it gives CASSARGTSGTGELFF.

The chain is built from TRBV7-2 and TRBJ1-3; maybe TRBD1 (5 bases). V was shortened by 1 base and J by 4 bases, with 11 bases between the two germline ends. CDR3 length: 15 residues. CDR1 and CDR2 (germline): SGHTA, FQGNSA. Written as DNA, the CDR3 is TGTGCCAGCAGCTTAGTCGCAGGGCTGGGAAACACCATATATTTT. This encodes CASSLVAGLGNTIYF. Full variable domain (rest looked up from reference TRBV7-2 and TRBJ1-3): GAGVSQSPSNKVTEKGKDVELRCDPISGHTALYWYRQSLGQGLEFLIYFQGNSAPDKSGLPSDRFSAERTGGSVSTLTIQRTQQEDSAVYLCASSLVAGLGNTIYFGEGSWLTVV.

The V gene is TRBV3-1 (or the pseudogene TRBV3-2), the J gene TRBJ1-3, with a weak D call TRBD1 (6 bases). V was pared by 6 bases and J by 0 bases, with 9 bases between. The CDR3 totals 14 residues. Germline V gives CDR1 LGHDT, CDR2 YNNKEL (reference sequence). CDR3 residues: CASSRQVSGNTIYF. The CDR3 coding sequence is TGTGCCAGCAGTCGACAGGTCTCTGGAAACACCATATATTTT.

The chain uses TRBV7-9 and TRBJ2-2, with TRBD1 as a possible D gene (6 bases). Trimming left V 5 bases short and J 7 bases short, with 8 bases between. Germline V gives CDR1 SEHNR, CDR2 FQNEAQ (reference sequence). There are 12 residues in the CDR3. CDR3 nucleotide sequence: TGTGCCAGCAGCAACAGGGTCGGGGAGCTGTTTTTT. Translation gives CASSNRVGELFF.

V gene TRBV15 combines with J gene TRBJ1-5, with no clear D. Per the germline V gene, CDR1 is LNHNV and CDR2 is YYDKDF (reference sequence). This CDR3 has 16 residues. The V end was cut by 0 bases, the J end by 6 bases, with 15 bases between. The CDR3 DNA follows: TGTGCCACCAGCAGAGATAGAGGGCGGCCCACTCAGCCCCAGCATTTT. Translating gives CATSRDRGRPTQPQHF.